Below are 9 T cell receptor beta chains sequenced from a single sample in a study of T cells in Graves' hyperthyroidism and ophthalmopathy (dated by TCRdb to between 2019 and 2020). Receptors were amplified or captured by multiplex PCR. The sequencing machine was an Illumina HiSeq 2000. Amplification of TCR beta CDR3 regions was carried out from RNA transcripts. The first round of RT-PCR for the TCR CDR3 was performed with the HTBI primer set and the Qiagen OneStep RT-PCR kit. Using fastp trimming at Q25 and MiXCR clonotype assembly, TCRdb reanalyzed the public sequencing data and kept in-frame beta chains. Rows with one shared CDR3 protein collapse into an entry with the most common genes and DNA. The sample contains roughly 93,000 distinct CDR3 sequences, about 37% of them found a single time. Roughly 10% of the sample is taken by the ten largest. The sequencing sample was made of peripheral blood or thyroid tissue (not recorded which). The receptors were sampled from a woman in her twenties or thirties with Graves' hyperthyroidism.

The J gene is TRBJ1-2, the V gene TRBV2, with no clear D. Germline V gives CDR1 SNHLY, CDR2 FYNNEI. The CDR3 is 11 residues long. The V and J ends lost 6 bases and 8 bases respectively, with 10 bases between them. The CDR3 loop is CASRSGFGYTF. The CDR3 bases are TGTGCCAGCAGAAGCGGGTTCGGCTACACCTTC.

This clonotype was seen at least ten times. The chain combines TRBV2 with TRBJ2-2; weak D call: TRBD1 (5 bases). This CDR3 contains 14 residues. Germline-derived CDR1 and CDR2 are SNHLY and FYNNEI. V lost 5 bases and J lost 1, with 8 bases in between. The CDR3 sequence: CASSKQVNTGELFF. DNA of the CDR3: TGTGCCAGCAGTAAACAGGTGAACACCGGGGAGCTGTTTTTT.

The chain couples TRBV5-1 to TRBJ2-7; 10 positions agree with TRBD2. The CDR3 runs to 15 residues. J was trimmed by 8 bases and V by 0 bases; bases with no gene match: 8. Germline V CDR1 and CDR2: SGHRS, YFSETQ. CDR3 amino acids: CASSLGPSGSSQQYF. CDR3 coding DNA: TGCGCCAGCAGCTTGGGACCTAGCGGGAGTTCGCAGCAGTACTTC.

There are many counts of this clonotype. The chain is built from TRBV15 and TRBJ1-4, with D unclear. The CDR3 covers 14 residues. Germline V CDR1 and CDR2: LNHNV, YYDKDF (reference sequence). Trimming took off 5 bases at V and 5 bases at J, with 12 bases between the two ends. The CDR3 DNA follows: TGTGCCACCAGCGCTGCGCGCAGGAATGAAAAACTGTTTTTT. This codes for CATSAARRNEKLFF.

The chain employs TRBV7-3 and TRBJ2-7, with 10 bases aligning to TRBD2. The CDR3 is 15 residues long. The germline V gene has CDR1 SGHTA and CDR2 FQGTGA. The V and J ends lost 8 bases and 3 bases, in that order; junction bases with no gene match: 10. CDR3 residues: CASSPLAGAFYEQYF. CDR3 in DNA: TGTGCCAGCTCCCCTCTAGCGGGAGCGTTCTACGAGCAGTACTTC.

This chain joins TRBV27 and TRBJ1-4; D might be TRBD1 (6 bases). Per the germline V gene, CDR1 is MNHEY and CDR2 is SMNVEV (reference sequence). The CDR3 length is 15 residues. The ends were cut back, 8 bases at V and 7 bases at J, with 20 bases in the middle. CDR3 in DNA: TGTGCCAGCTCTGTCGGGGCAGGGGTAACTGAAAAACTGTTTTTT. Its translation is CASSVGAGVTEKLFF.

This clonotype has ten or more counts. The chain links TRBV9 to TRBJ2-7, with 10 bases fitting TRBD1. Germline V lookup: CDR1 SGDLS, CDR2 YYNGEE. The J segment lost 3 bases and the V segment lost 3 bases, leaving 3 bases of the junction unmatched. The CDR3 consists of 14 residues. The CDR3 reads CASSAGTGDYEQYF. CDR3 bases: TGTGCCAGCAGCGCCGGGACAGGGGACTACGAGCAGTACTTC.

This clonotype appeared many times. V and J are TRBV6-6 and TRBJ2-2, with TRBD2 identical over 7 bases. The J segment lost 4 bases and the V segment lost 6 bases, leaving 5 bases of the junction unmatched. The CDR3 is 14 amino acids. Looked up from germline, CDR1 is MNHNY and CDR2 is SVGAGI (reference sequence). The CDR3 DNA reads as TGTGCCAGCAGGAACACGGGGGGCACCGGGGAGCTGTTTTTT. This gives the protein CASRNTGGTGELFF.

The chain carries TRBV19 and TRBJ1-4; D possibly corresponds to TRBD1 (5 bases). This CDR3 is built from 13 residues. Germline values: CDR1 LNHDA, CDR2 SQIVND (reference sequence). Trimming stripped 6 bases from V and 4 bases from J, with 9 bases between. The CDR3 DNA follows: TGTGCCAGTAGCAGGGATTTTAATGAAAAACTGTTTTTT. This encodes CASSRDFNEKLFF.